The entry below gives a single T cell receptor beta chain sequence along with its context. Germline V CDR1 and CDR2: MGHRA, YSYEKL. The length of the CDR3 is 14 residues. V was shortened by 2 bases and J by 4 bases, with 11 bases between the two germline ends. The sample's treatment: 15 to 20 received Ad26.COV2.S at low or high dose, single or two shots; roughly 5 received placebo; per-sample allocation not given. The samples were gathered on day 63 after the first injection of vaccine or placebo. The record originates from a study of Ad26.COV2.S vaccination and SARS-CoV-2 variants. Overall study context: Donor participated within the Ad26.COV2.S arm of the COV1001 trial.

Using immunoSEQ multiplex PCR, the repertoire was profiled, and TCRdb retains in-frame clones only, with some absent. In the table there are a few hundred thousand clones, about four fifths of which are singletons. This TCR was recovered from a person aged 18-60 years who received the Ad26.COV2.S COVID-19 vaccine or a placebo. V is TRBV4-1 and J is TRBJ1-1; no clear D. This specimen was peripheral blood, taken in a trial of Ad26.COV2.S vaccine versus placebo. For the CDR3, the DNA is TGCGCCAGCAGCCAAATAGGGTCTGTCACTGAAGCTTTCTTT. Translated: CASSQIGSVTEAFF.